This T cell receptor (beta chain) was recorded in a study of monozygotic twins with inflammatory bowel disease. Study-level points and caveats: Clonotype sharing was lower in IBD patients than healthy twins, most markedly with disease activity.

The CDR3 extends over 15 amino acids. Germline CDR1 and CDR2: DFQATT and SNEGSKA (reference sequence). Amplification of TCRalpha and TCRbeta cDNA involved two nested PCRs that ran for approximately 16 and 9 cycles. TCRdb reprocessed the 5' RACE reads, with one entry per CDR3 protein and no DNA. In all, the sample yields 300,000 to 350,000 distinct CDR3 sequences. A word on this clonotype: The antigen is undetermined.

Sequences were obtained from blood. This chain uses TRBV20-1 with TRBJ2-3; TCRdb outputs TRBD1, but without DNA this stays unchecked. This TCR derives from a human donor with ulcerative colitis or Crohn's disease, or a healthy co-twin of an affected twin (not recorded which). CDR3 in amino acids: CSARDWTGISDTQYF.